This passage covers 24 T cell receptor beta chains from one sample sequenced in a study of regulatory T cells in long-lasting Graves disease. The TCR beta library used iRepertoire HTBI primers with Arm-PCR amplification of CDR3. TCRdb redid the calling of the multiplex PCR reads with MiXCR, one entry per CDR3 protein. This table has around 320,000 distinct CDR3 sequences, approximately 15% appearing once. Time point specified: newly diagnosed GD, antithyroid drugs for less than 3 months. Preparation of the TCR library used RNA extracted from PBMCs. This same sample was also part of a study on T cells in Graves' hyperthyroidism and ophthalmopathy.

The sequencing here drew on peripheral blood mononuclear cells (PBMCs), taken at new diagnosis, from a patient treated with antithyroid drugs. The receptors come from a man aged 35-49 years with Graves disease.

The chain couples TRBV19 to TRBJ1-4; D not certain. The CDR3 runs 15 residues. Looked up from germline, CDR1 is LNHDA and CDR2 is SQIVND (reference sequence). Trimming pared 3 bases from V and 0 bases from J, leaving 8 bases between. The CDR3 DNA follows: TGTGCCAGTAGTATCTGGGGTGCAACTAATGAAAAACTGTTTTTT. Its translation: CASSIWGATNEKLFF.

Many counts were recorded for this clonotype. The rearrangement joins TRBV27 to TRBJ2-5, with D unresolved. The CDR3 consists of 13 residues. Germline V gives CDR1 MNHEY, CDR2 SMNVEV (reference sequence). Trimming left V 4 bases short and J 4 bases short, with 10 bases between. This CDR3 reads CASSWMGGETQYF. The DNA of the CDR3 is TGTGCCAGCAGTTGGATGGGTGGAGAGACCCAGTACTTC.

This clonotype was seen only a few times. A far more abundant clone sits one base away, making this likely a read error. The chain joins TRBV7-9 to TRBJ2-1, with 10 bases aligning to TRBD2. This CDR3 has 18 amino acids. Per the germline V gene, CDR1 is SEHNR and CDR2 is FQNEAQ (reference sequence). CDR3 protein: CAGSHPRGRLAGYNEQFF. The DNA for the CDR3 is TGTGCCGGCAGCCATCCCCGGGGACGACTAGCGGGTTACAATGAGCAGTTCTTC.

This clonotype was found many times. The V gene is TRBV5-1, the J gene TRBJ2-7, with TRBD1 matching 11 bases. Germline CDR1 reads SGHRS; CDR2 reads YFSETQ. This CDR3 has 15 residues. V dropped 2 bases and J dropped 4; count of bases not matched to a gene: 5. The CDR3 region is CASSFPDRGQYEQYF. The DNA for the CDR3 is TGCGCCAGCAGCTTCCCGGACAGGGGGCAGTACGAGCAGTACTTC. Looking up the rest from reference TRBV5-1 and TRBJ2-7 gives the full variable domain: KAGVTQTPRYLIKTRGQQVTLSCSPISGHRSVSWYQQTPGQGLQFLFEYFSETQRNKGNFPGRFSGRQFSNSRSEMNVSTLELGDSALYLCASSFPDRGQYEQYFGPGTRLTVT.

This clonotype was recorded a few times. The J gene is TRBJ2-3, the V gene TRBV18; the match to TRBD2 covers 10 bases. CDR1 is KGHSH, CDR2 LQKENI, per germline. The CDR3 length is 19 residues. J was trimmed by 6 bases and V by 0 bases; bases with no gene match: 15. CDR3 in amino acids: CASSPPSVLAGANRDTQYF. In nucleotides, the CDR3 is TGTGCCAGCTCACCACCGTCGGTTCTAGCGGGGGCGAACCGGGATACGCAGTATTTT.

This clonotype was seen at least ten times. This chain uses TRBV24-1 with TRBJ2-7; 8 nucleotides agree with TRBD1. The CDR3 is made up of 13 amino acids. Germline V lookup: CDR1 KGHDR, CDR2 SFDVKD. Losses at the gene ends were 6 bases for V and 7 bases for J; bases not matched to a gene: 7. This CDR3 reads CATSPQGAREQYF. The CDR3, as DNA: TGTGCCACCAGTCCGCAGGGGGCGAGGGAGCAGTACTTC.

This clonotype was seen repeatedly, ten times or more. This chain connects TRBV28 to TRBJ1-5, with a possible D match to TRBD1 (6 bases). CDR3 length: 15 amino acids. Germline values: CDR1 MDHEN, CDR2 SYDVKM. Deletions cut 6 bases from V and 2 bases from J, with 14 bases between. This CDR3 is CASSKQGVGNQPQHF. CDR3 nucleotide sequence: TGTGCCAGCAGCAAACAGGGAGTGGGCAATCAGCCCCAGCATTTT.

This rearrangement joins TRBV6-1 to TRBJ1-2, with TRBD1 matching 9 bases. V trimming: 8 bases; J trimming: 4 bases; junction bases outside the gene matches: 8. This CDR3 region has 14 residues. Germline loops: CDR1 MNHNS, CDR2 SASEGT. CDR3 coding DNA: TGTGCCAGCCGGGGGGGACAGGGTATCTATGGCTACACCTTC. Its protein is CASRGGQGIYGYTF.

This chain uses TRBV30 with TRBJ2-2; D is possibly TRBD1 or TRBD2 (5 bases each). CDR1 is GTSNPN, CDR2 SVGIG, per germline (reference sequence). This CDR3 has 14 amino acids. Trimming pared 2 bases from V and 3 bases from J, leaving 10 bases between. The CDR3 loop reads CAWSWGSDTGELFF. The CDR3 coding sequence is TGTGCCTGGAGTTGGGGGTCGGACACCGGGGAGCTGTTTTTT.

This clonotype was picked up many times. The rearrangement links TRBV27 to TRBJ2-7, with 10 bases matching TRBD1. Germline assignment: CDR1 MNHEY and CDR2 SMNVEV (reference sequence). This CDR3 contains 15 residues. Losses at the gene ends were 4 bases for V and 2 bases for J; bases not matched to a gene: 5. The CDR3, as DNA: TGTGCCAGCAGTTCGGGACAGGGGTGGGCCTACGAGCAGTACTTC. As protein: CASSSGQGWAYEQYF.

This clonotype has a count of ten or more. The CDR3 loop reads CASSGRDYNEQFF. CDR3 DNA sequence: TGTGCCAGCAGTGGCAGAGACTACAATGAGCAGTTCTTC. The chain carries TRBV2 and TRBJ2-1; D gene unclear. The CDR3 spans 13 residues. Germline V CDR1 and CDR2: SNHLY, FYNNEI. V lost 4 bases and J 3 bases, leaving 7 bases between the germline ends. Using reference TRBV2 and TRBJ2-1 for the parts outside the CDR3, the full variable domain is EPEVTQTPSHQVTQMGQEVILRCVPISNHLYFYWYRQILGQKVEFLVSFYNNEISEKSEIFDDQFSVERPDGSNFTLKIRSTKLEDSAMYFCASSGRDYNEQFFGPGTRLTVL.

This clonotype appeared many times. The gene calls are TRBV28 and TRBJ1-1, with D possibly matching TRBD1 (5 bases). The ends were cut back, 7 bases at V and 1 base at J, with 16 bases in the middle. Germline V CDR1 and CDR2: MDHEN, SYDVKM. CDR3 length: 15 residues. The CDR3 bases are TGTGCCAGCATCGAAGGGGCAGCCCAGAACACTGAAGCTTTCTTT. Amino acids: CASIEGAAQNTEAFF.

This chain links TRBV6-1 with TRBJ2-5, with 9 nucleotides matching TRBD1. Germline CDR1 reads MNHNS; CDR2 reads SASEGT. Trimming at V came to 10 bases and at J to 2 bases, leaving 11 bases not matched to a gene. CDR3 length equals 15 residues. CDR3 amino acids: CATQGTGGDQETQYF. As DNA, the CDR3 is TGTGCCACCCAGGGAACAGGGGGCGATCAAGAGACCCAGTACTTC.

This clonotype was observed at least ten times. The DNA for the CDR3 is TGTGCCAGCAGTGAAGGAATTAGCGGGGGGTCCGAGCAGTACTTC. It translates to CASSEGISGGSEQYF. V is TRBV2 and J is TRBJ2-7, with 10 bases fitting TRBD2. The CDR3 extends over 15 amino acids. After removal of 1 base from V and 6 bases from J, the junction contained 6 bases not matched to a gene. The germline gives CDR1 SNHLY, CDR2 FYNNEI.

This clonotype came up many times. The chain employs TRBV7-2 and TRBJ2-1; 7 positions agree with TRBD2. The germline V gene encodes CDR1 SGHTA and CDR2 FQGNSA. Trimming removed 1 base from V and 6 bases from J; junction bases left unmatched: 6. The CDR3 sequence is 15 residues long. For the CDR3, the DNA is TGTGCCAGCAGCTTAGGGGGGGGAGGAGGCAATGAGCAGTTCTTC. Translated, it gives CASSLGGGGGNEQFF. Variable domain in full (rest from reference TRBV7-2 and TRBJ2-1): GAGVSQSPSNKVTEKGKDVELRCDPISGHTALYWYRQSLGQGLEFLIYFQGNSAPDKSGLPSDRFSAERTGGSVSTLTIQRTQQEDSAVYLCASSLGGGGGNEQFFGPGTRLTVL.

The V call is TRBV15, the J call TRBJ2-3; TRBD1 matches 7 bases. The CDR3 has 15 amino acids. Germline lookup yields CDR1 LNHNV and CDR2 YYDKDF (reference sequence). V shed 4 bases, J shed 5 bases, and the junction held 9 bases outside the gene matches. CDR3: CATSMKGAPIDTQYF. The CDR3 nucleotides are TGTGCCACCAGCATGAAGGGGGCGCCTATAGATACGCAGTATTTT.

This clonotype was detected only a few times. This chain joins TRBV4-1 and TRBJ1-2, with D unresolved. Trimming took off 1 base at V and 13 bases at J, with 13 bases between the two ends. Germline assignment: CDR1 MGHRA and CDR2 YSYEKL. This CDR3 has 12 amino acids. The CDR3 loop reads CASSQGEFGRTF. In DNA form, the CDR3 reads TGCGCCAGCAGCCAAGGGGAGTTTGGGCGCACCTTC.

This clonotype occurred many times. The chain has TRBV5-1 and TRBJ1-5, with D unclear. CDR1 is SGHRS, CDR2 YFSETQ, per germline. The CDR3 has 16 residues. Between the trimmed V and J ends, which lost 0 bases and 0 bases, there was a span of 10 bases. CDR3 region: CASSLVQPYSNQPQHF. CDR3 in DNA: TGCGCCAGCAGCTTGGTACAGCCCTATAGCAATCAGCCCCAGCATTTT.

The table lists this clonotype with many counts. The V call is TRBV7-2, the J call TRBJ2-2, with D maybe TRBD2 (6 bases). This CDR3 has 16 amino acids. CDR1 and CDR2 (germline): SGHTA, FQGNSA. V lost 5 bases to trimming and J lost 1 base, with 14 bases between them. CDR3 in amino acids: CASSTGRRRNTGELFF. The CDR3 DNA is TGTGCCAGCAGCACCGGGAGAAGGAGGAACACCGGGGAGCTGTTTTTT.

This clonotype came up many times. The chain carries TRBV2 and TRBJ1-4, with a weak D call TRBD1 (6 bases). Germline V gene data show CDR1 as SNHLY and CDR2 as FYNNEI. This CDR3 contains 13 residues. Trimming cost V 6 bases and J 4 bases, with 9 bases left between them. The CDR3 is CASRGTLNEKLFF. In DNA, the CDR3 is TGTGCCAGCAGAGGGACACTTAATGAAAAACTGTTTTTT.

This clonotype was picked up a small number of times. This rearrangement joins TRBV2 to TRBJ1-3; 9 bases fit TRBD1. V lost 3 bases to trimming and J lost 2 bases; unmatched junction nucleotides: 2. This CDR3 is built from 15 residues. From germline, CDR1 is SNHLY and CDR2 FYNNEI. CDR3 loop: CASSEGQGTGNTIYF. CDR3 nucleotides: TGTGCCAGCAGTGAGGGACAGGGAACTGGAAACACCATATATTTT.

This rearrangement joins TRBV20-1 to TRBJ2-3; 7 bases are a match to TRBD2. J lost 4 bases, V lost 7 bases, and 5 bases had no gene match. This CDR3 contains 12 residues. From germline, CDR1 is DFQATT and CDR2 SNEGSKA (reference sequence). CDR3 nucleotides: TGCAGTGTCCCCCGGGGGGCAGATACGCAGTATTTT. It specifies CSVPRGADTQYF.

This clonotype was detected only a few times. The rearrangement uses TRBV6-2 or TRBV6-3 and TRBJ2-2; 13 nucleotides agree with TRBD2. CDR1 and CDR2 (germline): MNHEY, SVGEGT. The junction had 6 bases not matched to a gene; V was cut back by 5 bases and J by 6 bases. The CDR3 has 16 amino acids. The CDR3 DNA follows: TGTGCCAGCAGTCCAAGACTAGCGGGGGGTCCCGGGGAGCTGTTTTTT. It codes for CASSPRLAGGPGELFF.

There are many counts of this clonotype. The chain couples TRBV7-2 to TRBJ2-1; D not resolved. The V end lost 0 bases, the J end lost 4 bases, and 10 bases lay between the germline ends. Germline CDR1 SGHTA, CDR2 FQGNSA. The CDR3 totals 15 residues. CDR3 loop: CASSLAAVSYNEQFF. CDR3 DNA: TGTGCCAGCAGCTTAGCGGCAGTTTCTTACAATGAGCAGTTCTTC.